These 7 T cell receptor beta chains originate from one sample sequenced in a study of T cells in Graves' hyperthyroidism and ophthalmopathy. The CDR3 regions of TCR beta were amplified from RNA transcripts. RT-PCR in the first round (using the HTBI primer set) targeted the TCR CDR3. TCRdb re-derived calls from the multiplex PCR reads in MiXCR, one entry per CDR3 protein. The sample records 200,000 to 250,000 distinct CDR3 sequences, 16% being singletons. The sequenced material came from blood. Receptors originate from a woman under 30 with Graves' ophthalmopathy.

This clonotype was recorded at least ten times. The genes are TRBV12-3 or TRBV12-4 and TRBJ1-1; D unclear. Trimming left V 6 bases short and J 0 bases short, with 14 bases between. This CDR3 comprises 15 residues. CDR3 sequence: CASSRPTTLNTEAFF. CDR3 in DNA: TGTGCCAGCAGCCGCCCGACGACTTTGAACACTGAAGCTTTCTTT.

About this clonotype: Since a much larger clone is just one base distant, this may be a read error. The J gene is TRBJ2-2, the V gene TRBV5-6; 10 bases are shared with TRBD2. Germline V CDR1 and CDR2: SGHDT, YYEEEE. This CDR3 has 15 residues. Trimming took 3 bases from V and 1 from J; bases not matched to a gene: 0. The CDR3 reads CASSWTSGNTGELFF. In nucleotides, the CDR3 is TGTGCCAGCAGCTGGACTAGCGGGAACACCGGGGAGCTGTTTTTT.

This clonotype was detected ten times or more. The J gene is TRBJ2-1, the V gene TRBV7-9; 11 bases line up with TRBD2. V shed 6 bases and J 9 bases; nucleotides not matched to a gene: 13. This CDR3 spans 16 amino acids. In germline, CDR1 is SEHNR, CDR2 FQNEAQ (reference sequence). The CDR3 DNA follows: TGTGCCAGCAGTCGCCTGCTAGCGGGGGGCCGGGGTGAGCAGTTCTTC. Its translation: CASSRLLAGGRGEQFF.

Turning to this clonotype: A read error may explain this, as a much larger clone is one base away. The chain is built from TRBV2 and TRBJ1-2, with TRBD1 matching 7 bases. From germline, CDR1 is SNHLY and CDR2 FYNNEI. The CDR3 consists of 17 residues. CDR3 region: CVSSATLKTGRDYGYTF. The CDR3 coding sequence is TGTGTCAGCAGTGCCACATTGAAGACAGGGAGGGACTATGGCTACACCTTC.

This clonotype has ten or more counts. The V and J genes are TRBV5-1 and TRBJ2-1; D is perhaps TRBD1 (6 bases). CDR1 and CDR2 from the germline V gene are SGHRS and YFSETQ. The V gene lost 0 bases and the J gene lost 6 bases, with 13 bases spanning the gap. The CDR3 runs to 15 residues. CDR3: CASSLVSTGTNEQFF. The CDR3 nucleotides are TGCGCCAGCAGCTTGGTTAGCACAGGGACCAATGAGCAGTTCTTC.

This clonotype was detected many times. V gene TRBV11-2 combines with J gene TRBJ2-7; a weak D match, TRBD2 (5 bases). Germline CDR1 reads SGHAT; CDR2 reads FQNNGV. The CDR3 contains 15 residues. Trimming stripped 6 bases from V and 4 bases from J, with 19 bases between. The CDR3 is CASSKGRAEGYEQYF. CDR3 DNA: TGTGCCAGCAGTAAAGGGCGGGCCGAAGGGTACGAGCAGTACTTC.

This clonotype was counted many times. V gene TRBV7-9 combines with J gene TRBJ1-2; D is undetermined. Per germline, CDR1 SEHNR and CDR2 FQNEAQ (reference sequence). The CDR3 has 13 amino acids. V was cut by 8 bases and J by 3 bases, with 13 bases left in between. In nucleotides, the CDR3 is TGTGCCAGCTTCTCAAGTGACGACTATGGCTACACCTTC. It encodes CASFSSDDYGYTF.